One TCR beta chain is described in this entry. Its target is not known. Germline-derived CDR1 and CDR2 are SGHNT and YYREEE (reference sequence). The CDR3 spans 17 residues. V was trimmed by 2 bases and J by 8 bases, leaving 22 bases between them. In making diagnoses, clinical symptoms, serum thyroxine and TRAb, thyroid ultrasound and orbital computed tomography were all used. This sample stems from a study of T cells in Graves' hyperthyroidism and ophthalmopathy. The CDR3 regions of TCR beta were amplified from RNA transcripts. The HTBI set primed first-round TCR CDR3 RT-PCR. TCRdb re-called the multiplex PCR reads through MiXCR, storing one row per CDR3 protein. Of fewer than 750,000 distinct CDR3 sequences listed, 35% to 55% are singletons. Study conclusions and caveats: Ophthalmopathy was distinguished from stable hyperthyroidism by 13 V-J signatures. The model's output predicted ophthalmopathy at a median of 6.5 months prior to onset.

This chain joins TRBV5-4 and TRBJ1-4, with D tentatively TRBD1 (5 bases). Sample: peripheral blood or thyroid tissue (not recorded which). The TCR comes from a woman aged 18-30 years with Graves' hyperthyroidism. CDR3 nucleotide sequence: TGTGCCAGCAGCTTCATAACCCCGGGGAGGGGCAGAGAAAAACTGTTTTTT. Protein: CASSFITPGRGREKLFF.